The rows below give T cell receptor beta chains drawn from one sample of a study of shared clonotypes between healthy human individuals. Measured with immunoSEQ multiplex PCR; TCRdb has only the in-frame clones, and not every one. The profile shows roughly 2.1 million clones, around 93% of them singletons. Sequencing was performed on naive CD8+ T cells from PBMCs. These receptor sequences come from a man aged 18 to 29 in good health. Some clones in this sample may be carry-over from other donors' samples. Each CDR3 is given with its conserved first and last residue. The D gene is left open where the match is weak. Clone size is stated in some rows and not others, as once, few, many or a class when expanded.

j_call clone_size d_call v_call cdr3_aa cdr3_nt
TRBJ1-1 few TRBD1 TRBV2 CASIPRGYTEAFF TGTGCCAGCATCCCCAGGGGGTATACTGAAGCTTTCTTT
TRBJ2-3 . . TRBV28 CASRSEGPISTDTQYF TGTGCCAGCAGATCTGAGGGGCCCATTAGCACAGATACGCAGTATTTT
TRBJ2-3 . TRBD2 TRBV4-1 CASSSRLAAARDTQYF TGCGCCAGCAGCTCGCGACTAGCGGCAGCTAGAGATACGCAGTATTTT
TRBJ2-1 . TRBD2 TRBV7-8 CASSLPGLEGHNEQFF TGTGCCAGCAGCTTACCGGGACTAGAAGGCCACAATGAGCAGTTCTTC
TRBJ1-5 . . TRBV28 CASRRGRGGQPQHF TGTGCCAGCAGACGGGGTCGGGGAGGTCAGCCCCAGCATTTT
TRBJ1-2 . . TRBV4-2 CASSPTDPNYGYTF TGTGCCAGCAGCCCGACAGATCCTAACTATGGCTACACCTTC
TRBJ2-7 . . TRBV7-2 CASSLDVGSLREQYF TGTGCCAGCAGCTTAGATGTCGGGAGCCTACGGGAGCAGTACTTC
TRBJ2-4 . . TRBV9 CASSERGVAKNIQYF TGTGCCAGCAGCGAAAGGGGGGTAGCCAAAAACATTCAGTACTTC
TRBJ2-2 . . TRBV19 CASSIDGRWLVTGELFF TGTGCCAGTAGTATCGACGGCCGTTGGTTGGTCACCGGGGAGCTGTTTTTT
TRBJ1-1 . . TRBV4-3 CASSLRFWGGDTEAFF TGCGCCAGCAGCCTCAGGTTTTGGGGAGGGGACACTGAAGCTTTCTTT
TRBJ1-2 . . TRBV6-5 CASSYWAGQNYGYTF TGTGCCAGCAGTTACTGGGCAGGTCAGAACTATGGCTACACCTTC
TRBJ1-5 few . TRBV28 CASRADNQPQHF TGTGCCAGCAGGGCAGACAATCAGCCCCAGCATTTT
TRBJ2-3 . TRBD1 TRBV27 CASRLGTVRTDTQYF TGTGCCAGCAGATTGGGGACAGTCCGCACAGATACGCAGTATTTT
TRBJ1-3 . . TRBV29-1 CSPYFHSGNTIYF TGCAGCCCCTACTTCCACTCTGGAAACACCATATATTTT
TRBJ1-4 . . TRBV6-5 CASSYFRGSLNEKLFF TGTGCCAGCAGTTACTTCCGTGGCAGCCTCAATGAAAAACTGTTTTTT
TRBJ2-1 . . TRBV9 CASSPHPGYNEQFF TGTGCCAGCAGCCCCCACCCGGGATACAATGAGCAGTTCTTC
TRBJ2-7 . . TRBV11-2 CASSLAARYEQYF TGTGCCAGCAGCTTAGCGGCCCGCTACGAGCAGTACTTC
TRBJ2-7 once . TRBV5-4 CASSLGGDTYEQYF TGTGCCAGCAGCTTAGGCGGGGACACCTACGAGCAGTACTTC
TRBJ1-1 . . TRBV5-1 CASSSLMNTEAFF TGCGCCAGCAGCTCTCTGATGAACACTGAAGCTTTCTTT
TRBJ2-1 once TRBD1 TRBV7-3 CASSSMTGNDEQFF TGTGCCAGCAGCTCAATGACAGGGAACGATGAGCAGTTCTTC
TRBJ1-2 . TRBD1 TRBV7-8 CASSPQGKFIYGYTF TGTGCCAGCAGTCCACAGGGGAAGTTCATCTATGGCTACACCTTC
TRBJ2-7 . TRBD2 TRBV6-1 CASSGLAGEGPNWEQYF TGTGCCAGCAGTGGACTAGCGGGAGAGGGACCGAATTGGGAGCAGTACTTC
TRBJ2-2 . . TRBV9 CASSVGGLGELFF TGTGCCAGCAGCGTAGGGGGACTCGGGGAGCTGTTTTTT
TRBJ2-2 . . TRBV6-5 CASSPGSGTGELFF TGTGCCAGCAGTCCCGGATCGGGCACCGGGGAGCTGTTTTTT
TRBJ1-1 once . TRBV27 CASSTSLHDNTEAFF TGTGCCAGCAGCACCTCCTTACACGACAACACTGAAGCTTTCTTT
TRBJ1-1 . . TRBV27 CASQMGNTEAFF TGTGCCAGCCAGATGGGAAACACTGAAGCTTTCTTT
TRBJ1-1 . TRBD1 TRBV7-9 CASSLAGQANTEAFF TGTGCCAGCAGCTTAGCGGGACAGGCGAACACTGAAGCTTTCTTT
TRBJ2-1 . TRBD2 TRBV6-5 CASSYETSGYNEQFF TGTGCCAGCAGTTACGAGACTAGCGGGTACAATGAGCAGTTCTTC
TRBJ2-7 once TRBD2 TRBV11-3 CASSLGSGSSYEQYF TGTGCCAGCAGCTTAGGAAGCGGGAGCAGCTACGAGCAGTACTTC
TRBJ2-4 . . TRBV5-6 CASSLGVRADIQYF TGTGCCAGCAGCCTTGGTGTTCGGGCCGACATTCAGTACTTC
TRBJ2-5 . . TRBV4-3 CASSQGLKQETQYF TGCGCCAGCAGCCAAGGACTGAAACAAGAGACCCAGTACTTC
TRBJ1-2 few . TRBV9 CASSVSREANYGYTF TGTGCCAGCAGCGTTAGCAGGGAAGCTAACTATGGCTACACCTTC
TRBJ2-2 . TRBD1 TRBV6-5 CASSYSTGENTGELFF TGTGCCAGCAGTTACTCGACAGGGGAGAACACCGGGGAGCTGTTTTTT
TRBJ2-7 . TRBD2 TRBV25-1 CASSERRERNEQYF TGTGCCAGCAGTGAACGGCGGGAGCGGAACGAGCAGTACTTC
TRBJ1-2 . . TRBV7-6 CASSLGQNYGYTF TGTGCCAGCAGCTTAGGGCAGAACTATGGCTACACCTTC
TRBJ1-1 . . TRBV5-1 CASSQGITEAFF TGCGCCAGCAGCCAGGGCATCACTGAAGCTTTCTTT
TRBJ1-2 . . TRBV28 CASSFRWEGPKKTGYTF TGTGCCAGCAGTTTTAGGTGGGAGGGCCCCAAAAAAACTGGCTACACCTTC